The rows below give T cell receptor beta chains drawn from one sample of a study of blood T cell repertoires in COVID-19. Data came from immunoSEQ multiplex PCR; TCRdb stores just in-frame clones and leaves some out. The sample lists around 130,000 clones; roughly 86% were seen once. Sequenced input: peripheral blood. The receptor set was obtained from a human donor in a cohort sampled during active COVID-19. The CDR3 runs from the conserved cysteine through the conserved F or W. The D gene is left open where the match is weak. Size tells how often a clone was seen (once, few, many) or the class of an expanded clone, and some rows leave it out.

D gene	clone size	V gene	J gene	CDR3 DNA	CDR3 protein
NA	NA	TRBV5-6	TRBJ2-3	TGTGCCAGCAGCTTGGATACTGCATTGGGCACAGATACGCAGTATTTT	CASSLDTALGTDTQYF
NA	NA	TRBV7-2	TRBJ2-2	TGTGCCAGCAGCTTAGGGACTTCTCACAGCGTCACCGGGGAGCTGTTTTTT	CASSLGTSHSVTGELFF
NA	NA	TRBV6-1	TRBJ2-5	TGTGCCAGCAGTGAACGGGGTCCGCTCGGGTTAGGAGAGACCCAGTACTTC	CASSERGPLGLGETQYF
NA	NA	TRBV3-1/TRBV3-2	TRBJ2-2	TGTGCCAGCAGCCAAGTAGCCCCTCGCCGCGGGGAGCTGTTTTTT	CASSQVAPRRGELFF
TRBD1	NA	TRBV10-2	TRBJ2-7	TGCGCCAGCAGACGGGACAGGGACTCCTACGAGCAGTACTTC	CASRRDRDSYEQYF
NA	NA	TRBV6-5	TRBJ2-2	TGTGCCAGCAGTTACACTAGGGACACCGGGGAGCTGTTTTTT	CASSYTRDTGELFF
NA	NA	TRBV7-8	TRBJ1-2	TGTGCCAGCAGCTCCGGTTTCGAGGGCTACACCTTC	CASSSGFEGYTF
TRBD2	NA	TRBV15	TRBJ2-7	TGTGCCACCAGCACGACTAGCCCGCCCCCCTACGAGCAGTACTTC	CATSTTSPPPYEQYF
NA	NA	TRBV28	TRBJ2-7	TGTGCCAGCAGAGAAACAGGTACTTTCAACGAGCAGTACTTC	CASRETGTFNEQYF
NA	NA	TRBV15	TRBJ2-3	TGTGCCACCAGCAGAATCTCAGATACGCAGTATTTT	CATSRISDTQYF
TRBD2	NA	TRBV11-3	TRBJ2-3	TGTGCCAGCAGCTTAGATCAGACTAGCGGGACAGATACGCAGTATTTT	CASSLDQTSGTDTQYF
NA	NA	TRBV28	TRBJ2-7	TGTGCCAGCAGTTTGCCCCCAACGAGCTCCTACGAGCAGTACTTC	CASSLPPTSSYEQYF
TRBD1	NA	TRBV4-2	TRBJ2-1	TGTGCCAGCAGCCCTACCGGGACAGGGTCCTACAATGAGCAGTTCTTC	CASSPTGTGSYNEQFF
NA	NA	TRBV7-2	TRBJ1-6	TGTGCCAGCAGCTTCATTCAGGGAAAGGGGAATAATTCACCCCTCCACTTT	CASSFIQGKGNNSPLHF
TRBD2	NA	TRBV27	TRBJ2-1	TGTGCCAGCAGTTTTAGCGGGGGGTACAATGAGCAGTTCTTC	CASSFSGGYNEQFF
NA	NA	TRBV30	TRBJ1-1	TGTGCCTGGTCGACGGCGGTCGAAGCTTTCTTT	CAWSTAVEAFF
NA	NA	TRBV7-9	TRBJ2-7	TGTGCCAGCAGCTCGACTAGACCCACAGCCTACGAGCAGTACTTC	CASSSTRPTAYEQYF
NA	NA	TRBV20-1	TRBJ2-5	TGCAGTGCATTCCTAGAGAAGACCCAGTACTTC	CSAFLEKTQYF
NA	NA	TRBV25-1	TRBJ1-1	TGTGCCAGCAGTGAACCTAGCAGGTCTGAAGCTTTCTTT	CASSEPSRSEAFF
NA	few	TRBV12-3/TRBV12-4	TRBJ1-2	TGTGCCAGCAGTTTTGGGCAGGGTAGGAGCTACACCTTC	CASSFGQGRSYTF
NA	NA	TRBV19	TRBJ1-5	TGTGCCAGTAGTATTTTGGGAGGCGGGAATCAGCCCCAGCATTTT	CASSILGGGNQPQHF
NA	NA	TRBV11-2	TRBJ2-5	TGTGCCAGCAGCTCCGACAGTCAAGAGACCCAGTACTTC	CASSSDSQETQYF
NA	NA	TRBV5-6	TRBJ1-1	TGTGCCAGCAGCCAAGAACAGCCGGCCTTGGAAGCTTTCTTT	CASSQEQPALEAFF
NA	NA	TRBV2	TRBJ1-2	TGTGCCAGCAACAGGGCGAACTATGGCTACACCTTC	CASNRANYGYTF
TRBD1	NA	TRBV18	TRBJ2-5	TGTGCCAGCTCACCGACAGAGGGACAGGATAAGCAGTACTTC	CASSPTEGQDKQYF
NA	NA	TRBV5-6	TRBJ2-7	TGTGCCAGCAGCTCGCTATTGTCGGGAAGCTCCTACGAGCAGTACTTC	CASSSLLSGSSYEQYF
TRBD1	NA	TRBV28	TRBJ1-1	TGTGCCAGCAGTTTATGGGGACAGGGATTTAACACTGAAGCTTTCTTT	CASSLWGQGFNTEAFF
TRBD1	NA	TRBV19	TRBJ1-6	TGTGCCAGTAGACTCGACAGGGGAGGTAGTTCACCCCTCCACTTT	CASRLDRGGSSPLHF
TRBD1	NA	TRBV19	TRBJ2-7	TGTGCCAGTAGTAAACCGGGACAGGGGGCTCTGGACGAGCAGTACTTC	CASSKPGQGALDEQYF
NA	NA	TRBV6-5	TRBJ2-7	TGTGCCAGCAGCAAGGGACATCAAACAGACTACGAGCAGTACTTC	CASSKGHQTDYEQYF
TRBD1	NA	TRBV2	TRBJ1-2	TGTGCCAGCAGTATTGAACCGACAGGGATACGTGGCTACACCTTC	CASSIEPTGIRGYTF
TRBD1	NA	TRBV9	TRBJ1-1	TGTGCCAGCAGCCGGGACAGCTTGATGTACACTGAAGCTTTCTTT	CASSRDSLMYTEAFF
NA	NA	TRBV7-9	TRBJ2-5	TGTGCCAGCAGATCGACCGGGACTCCCTCGTCGACCCAGTACTTC	CASRSTGTPSSTQYF
NA	NA	TRBV11-2	TRBJ2-5	TGTGCCAGCAGCTTGACATTGGGGACCCAGTACTTC	CASSLTLGTQYF
NA	NA	TRBV10-3	TRBJ2-1	TGTGCCATCAGTGAGCGTTACAATGAGCAGTTCTTC	CAISERYNEQFF
TRBD1	NA	TRBV6-5	TRBJ1-2	TGTGCCAGCCGGCGATTGACAGGGGACTATGGCTACACCTTC	CASRRLTGDYGYTF
TRBD1	NA	TRBV7-9	TRBJ2-7	TGTGCCAGCAGCTTAGTCCCCGGGACAGGGTCCCACGAGCAGTACTTC	CASSLVPGTGSHEQYF
TRBD2	NA	TRBV13	TRBJ2-1	TGTGCCAGCAGTTCCTCTAGCGGGGGGCGCTACAATGAGCAGTTCTTC	CASSSSSGGRYNEQFF
NA	NA	TRBV3-1/TRBV3-2	TRBJ2-5	TGTGCCAGCAGCCAAGGAGGATTAGAGACCCAGTACTTC	CASSQGGLETQYF
NA	once	TRBV28	TRBJ2-7	TGTGCCAGCAGTTACGGGCTAGCGAAGTACGAGCAGTACTTC	CASSYGLAKYEQYF